This T cell receptor beta chain was identified during a study of blood T cell repertoires in COVID-19. Measured with immunoSEQ multiplex PCR; TCRdb has only the in-frame clones, and not every one. The sample records roughly 45,000 clones, more than 85% being singletons. Between the trimmed V and J ends, which lost 1 base and 3 bases, there was a span of 11 bases. There are 15 residues in the CDR3. CDR1 is SGHDT and CDR2 is YYEEEE in the germline V gene. The receptor was derived from a man between 60 and 70 years old with COVID-19, enrolled during active disease. The gene calls are TRBV5-6 and TRBJ1-5; no clear D. Sequences were obtained from peripheral blood. The CDR3 is CASSLFTQVNQPQHF. The CDR3 nucleotides are TGTGCCAGCAGCTTGTTTACGCAGGTCAATCAGCCCCAGCATTTT.